These T cell receptor beta chains were read from a single sample in a study of blood T cell repertoires in COVID-19. Clones were sequenced by immunoSEQ multiplex PCR, and TCRdb holds only the in-frame ones, with some missing. The table has around 190,000 clones, roughly 90% seen once. The sample comprised PBMCs or T cells enriched from blood (not recorded which). Receptor source: a man between 18 and 29 years old with acute COVID-19. The CDR3 runs from the conserved cysteine through the conserved F or W. D genes are given only for firm matches. Rows may omit the clone size; those that give it use once, few, many or a size class.

DNA	CDR3	D	size	V	J
TGCAGCGCCGAAACAGGGGTGGATGGCTACACCTTC	CSAETGVDGYTF	TRBD1	NA	TRBV29-1	TRBJ1-2
TGTGCCAGCAGCTTACGGACTAGCGGGACCAATGAGCAGTTCTTC	CASSLRTSGTNEQFF	TRBD2	NA	TRBV7-9	TRBJ2-1
TGTGCCAGCAGTTTTCGGACAGCCCTAGGGGCTTTCTTT	CASSFRTALGAFF	NA	NA	TRBV28	TRBJ1-1
TGCGCGAGCAGGGGGATAATTAGGGGCCCCTACGAGCAGTACTTC	CASRGIIRGPYEQYF	TRBD1	NA	TRBV5-1	TRBJ2-7
TGTGCCAGCAGGGACAGGGGAGCAAATGAGCAGTTCTTC	CASRDRGANEQFF	TRBD1	NA	TRBV11-3	TRBJ2-1
TGTGCCAGCAGCTTAGATCTAGCGGAATACAATGAGCAGTTCTTC	CASSLDLAEYNEQFF	TRBD2	NA	TRBV11-2	TRBJ2-1
TGTGCCAGCAGTTTAGGACAGGGGACGAGCGAGCAGTACTTC	CASSLGQGTSEQYF	TRBD1	medium-sized	TRBV28	TRBJ2-7
TGTGCCAGCAGTTCAGGGGGTTCCACTAATGAAAAACTGTTTTTT	CASSSGGSTNEKLFF	TRBD1	NA	TRBV28	TRBJ1-4
TGCGCCAGCAGCCAAGACTTAGGGACAGTCCGAACTGAAGCTTTCTTT	CASSQDLGTVRTEAFF	TRBD1	NA	TRBV4-1	TRBJ1-1
TGTGCCAGCAGCCAAGCAGGAGGTAGCTCCTACGAGCAGTACTTC	CASSQAGGSSYEQYF	NA	NA	TRBV3-1/TRBV3-2	TRBJ2-7
TGTGCCAGCAGCTTAGGACAGGGCGCCTACGAGCAGTACTTC	CASSLGQGAYEQYF	TRBD1	NA	TRBV6-5	TRBJ2-7
TGTGCCATCAGTGAGTCCAGCTCCTACAATGAGCAGTTCTTC	CAISESSSYNEQFF	NA	once	TRBV10-3	TRBJ2-1
TGTGCCAGCAGCGTAGACAGGGCTAATGAAAAACTGTTTTTT	CASSVDRANEKLFF	NA	NA	TRBV9	TRBJ1-4
TGTGCCAGCAGCCATCCGACAGGGGAAACATCCACAGATACGCAGTATTTT	CASSHPTGETSTDTQYF	TRBD1	NA	TRBV11-2	TRBJ2-3
TGTGCCAGCAGTTTTTCGGACTATGGCTACACCTTC	CASSFSDYGYTF	NA	NA	TRBV28	TRBJ1-2
TGTGCCAGCAGCCGGAAGGGCCATAGCGGCCAAGAGACCCAGTACTTC	CASSRKGHSGQETQYF	NA	NA	TRBV27	TRBJ2-5
TGTGCCAGCAGTGCGACAGGGGTTGGAACTGAAGCTTTCTTT	CASSATGVGTEAFF	TRBD1	NA	TRBV2	TRBJ1-1
TGTGCCACCGCAAGGGGAGGGGAGAACACCGGGGAGCTGTTTTTT	CATARGGENTGELFF	TRBD2	NA	TRBV13	TRBJ2-2
TGTGCCAGCAGCCGCTCAAGGGGGACTAATGAAAAACTGTTTTTT	CASSRSRGTNEKLFF	NA	NA	TRBV5-4	TRBJ1-4
TGTGCCAGCAGCCCTCCGCCGGGACAGGGGATGAAGGGGGATGAAAAACTGTTTTTT	CASSPPPGQGMKGDEKLFF	TRBD1	NA	TRBV3-1/TRBV3-2	TRBJ1-4
TGTGCCAGCAGCCAAGATACCCGGGCAGATACGCAGTATTTT	CASSQDTRADTQYF	NA	NA	TRBV3-1/TRBV3-2	TRBJ2-3
TGTGCCAGCAGTTTCGGACGACAGGGGAGCAATCAGCCCCAGCATTTT	CASSFGRQGSNQPQHF	TRBD1	NA	TRBV28	TRBJ1-5
TGTGCCAGCAGCCATGGGGGCCCCCCCGAGCAGTACTTC	CASSHGGPPEQYF	NA	once	TRBV7-9	TRBJ2-7
TGTGCCACCGGACTAGCGGACAACACAGATACGCAGTATTTT	CATGLADNTDTQYF	TRBD2	once	TRBV19	TRBJ2-3
TGTGCCAGCAGCACTCATGGCGGCACTGAAGCTTTCTTT	CASSTHGGTEAFF	NA	NA	TRBV7-2	TRBJ1-1
TGCGCCAGCAGCTTGGGAGGGGGCCCGAATTCACCCCTCCACTTT	CASSLGGGPNSPLHF	TRBD1	NA	TRBV5-1	TRBJ1-6
TGTGCCAGCAGCTTAGTGGGGACAGGGGATGGCTACACCTTC	CASSLVGTGDGYTF	TRBD1	few	TRBV7-2	TRBJ1-2
TGTGCCAGCAGTATTGACAGGACTCCCTCCTACGAGCAGTACTTC	CASSIDRTPSYEQYF	NA	NA	TRBV28	TRBJ2-7
TGTGCCAGCAACCAGGGTCGATCCTACGAGCAGTACTTC	CASNQGRSYEQYF	NA	NA	TRBV28	TRBJ2-7
TGTGCCAGCAGCTTAGAAAGGGGACAGCCCCAGCATTTT	CASSLERGQPQHF	NA	NA	TRBV7-2	TRBJ1-5
TGTGCCAGCAGCCTGGGCGCGGTCTCCTACAATGAGCAGTTCTTC	CASSLGAVSYNEQFF	NA	NA	TRBV5-6	TRBJ2-1
TGCGCCAGCAGCTCCAGCCGGGACAGCTCTGGAAACACCATATATTTT	CASSSSRDSSGNTIYF	TRBD1	NA	TRBV5-1	TRBJ1-3
TGTGCCAGCAGTCCGGGGGGGGCAGTAACCTACGAGCAGTACTTC	CASSPGGAVTYEQYF	TRBD2	NA	TRBV6-5	TRBJ2-7
TGTGCCAGCAGCGATAGATTAAGGACAGGGATTCGGGGAGCTTTCTTT	CASSDRLRTGIRGAFF	TRBD1	NA	TRBV9	TRBJ1-1
TGTGCCAGCAGTGAGCAGGGATCTAACTATGGCTACACCTTC	CASSEQGSNYGYTF	NA	NA	TRBV2	TRBJ1-2
TGTGCCACCAAGGACAGCTTTATCAATCAGCCCCAGCATTTT	CATKDSFINQPQHF	NA	NA	TRBV19	TRBJ1-5
TGTGCCAGCAGGAGGGTGGAGACCCAGTACTTC	CASRRVETQYF	NA	NA	TRBV28	TRBJ2-5
TGCAGCGTTATCCCCTCCCTTAGCTCCTACGAGCAGTACTTC	CSVIPSLSSYEQYF	NA	NA	TRBV29-1	TRBJ2-7
TGTGCCACTTCGGGGTTAGGAGGCTACACCTTC	CATSGLGGYTF	NA	NA	TRBV5-6	TRBJ1-2
TGTGCCAGCAGTTTAAGTCAGGGTTTCGATGAGCAGTTCTTC	CASSLSQGFDEQFF	NA	NA	TRBV28	TRBJ2-1
TGTGCCAGTCACGGGACAGGGAGTGGCTACACCTTC	CASHGTGSGYTF	TRBD1	NA	TRBV19	TRBJ1-2
TGTGCCAGCAGTCTCCCGGGGGACCCCGATCAGCCCCAGCATTTT	CASSLPGDPDQPQHF	NA	NA	TRBV28	TRBJ1-5
TGTGCCATCACTCCGGGACAGGGTCACGAGCAGTACTTC	CAITPGQGHEQYF	TRBD1	NA	TRBV10-3	TRBJ2-7
TGCGCCAGCAGCCAAGCTGCCGGTATCTCTGGAAACACCATATATTTT	CASSQAAGISGNTIYF	NA	NA	TRBV4-1	TRBJ1-3
TGTGCCAGCAGCCAAGACGAGGGGGCTTCGGGGGAGCTGTTTTTT	CASSQDEGASGELFF	TRBD1	once	TRBV4-2	TRBJ2-2